The T cell receptor beta chain under discussion was sequenced for a study of blood T cell repertoires in COVID-19. Across the study: Acute-phase and convalescent COVID-19 samples originated in the United States, Italy and Spain. T cells, B-cell-depleted T cells, or PBMCs supplied cDNA or gDNA.

Original processing notes: For nucleated cells, counts were estimated from reference gene primer amplification. The assay was immunoSEQ multiplex PCR, and TCRdb's table has in-frame clones only and misses some. That table furnishes V, J and clone size, whereas the DNA furnished D and trimming. The table includes over 100,000 clones, over 75% detected once. Germline trimming cut 1 base from V and 8 bases from J; bases unmatched to any gene: 5. Germline loops: CDR1 LGHNA, CDR2 YSLEER. The CDR3 has 15 residues. The sequenced sample consisted of peripheral blood. The chain carries TRBV4-3 and TRBJ1-6; 7 positions match TRBD1. This receptor was identified in a human donor in a cohort sampled during active COVID-19. The CDR3: CASSQGQGIDSPLHF. The DNA for the CDR3 is TGCGCCAGCAGCCAAGGACAGGGAATAGATTCACCCCTCCACTTT.